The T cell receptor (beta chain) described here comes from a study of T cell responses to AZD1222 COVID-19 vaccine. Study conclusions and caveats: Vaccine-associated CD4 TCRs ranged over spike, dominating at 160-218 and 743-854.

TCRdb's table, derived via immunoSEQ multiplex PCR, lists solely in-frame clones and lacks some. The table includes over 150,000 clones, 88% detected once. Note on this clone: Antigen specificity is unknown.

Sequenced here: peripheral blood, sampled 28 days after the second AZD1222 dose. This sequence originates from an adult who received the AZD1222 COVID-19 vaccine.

The CDR3: CASPKRGGYQPQHF. The CDR3 region has the DNA TGTGCCAGCCCCAAAAGAGGGGGGTATCAGCCCCAGCATTTT. The chain joins TRBV18 to TRBJ1-5, with D perhaps TRBD1 (6 bases). Deletions cut 8 bases from V and 5 bases from J, with 16 bases between. Germline V gene data show CDR1 as KGHSH and CDR2 as LQKENI. The CDR3 has 14 residues.